The T cell receptor beta chain under discussion was sequenced for a study of blood T cell repertoires in COVID-19. Study details: The samples span acute and convalescent COVID-19 from the United States, Italy and Spain. Nucleic acid was either cDNA or gDNA, and it came from T cells, B-cell-depleted T cells, or PBMCs.

Original data processing: Reference gene primer amplification gave estimated nucleated cell counts. TCRdb keeps only in-frame clones here, not all; method: immunoSEQ multiplex PCR. The V and J calls and clone size are taken from that table; D and trimming were inferred from the DNA. This sample has 50,000 or so clones, with 70% to 90% found just once. The sequence came from a man older than 75 with acute or convalescent COVID-19. Sequencing input: peripheral blood.

The CDR3 sequence is CASSLTSPWEQFF. The CDR3 nucleotides are TGTGCCAGCAGTTTGACTAGCCCTTGGGAGCAGTTCTTC. This chain connects TRBV28 to TRBJ2-1, with 7 bases lining up with TRBD2. V shed 3 bases, J shed 10 bases, and the junction held 6 bases outside the gene matches. There are 13 residues in the CDR3. Germline V CDR1 and CDR2: MDHEN, SYDVKM.